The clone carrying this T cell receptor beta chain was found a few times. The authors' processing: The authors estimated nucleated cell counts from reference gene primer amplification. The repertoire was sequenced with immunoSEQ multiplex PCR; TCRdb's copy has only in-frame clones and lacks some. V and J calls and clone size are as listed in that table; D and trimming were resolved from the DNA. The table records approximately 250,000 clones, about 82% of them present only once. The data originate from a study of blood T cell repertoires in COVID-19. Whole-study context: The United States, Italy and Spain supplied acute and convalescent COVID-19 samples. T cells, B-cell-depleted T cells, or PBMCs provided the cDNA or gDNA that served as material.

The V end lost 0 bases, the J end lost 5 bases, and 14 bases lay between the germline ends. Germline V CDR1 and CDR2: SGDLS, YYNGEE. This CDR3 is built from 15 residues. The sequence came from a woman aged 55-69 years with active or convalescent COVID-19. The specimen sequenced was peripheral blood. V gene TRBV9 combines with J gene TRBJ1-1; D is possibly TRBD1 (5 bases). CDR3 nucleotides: TGTGCCAGCAGCGTAGCAGGGCGGGGGAAGACTGAAGCTTTCTTT. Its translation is CASSVAGRGKTEAFF. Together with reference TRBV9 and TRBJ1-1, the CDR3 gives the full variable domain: DSGVTQTPKHLITATGQRVTLRCSPRSGDLSVYWYQQSLDQGLQFLIQYYNGEERAKGNILERFSAQQFPDLHSELNLSSLELGDSALYFCASSVAGRGKTEAFFGQGTRLTVV.